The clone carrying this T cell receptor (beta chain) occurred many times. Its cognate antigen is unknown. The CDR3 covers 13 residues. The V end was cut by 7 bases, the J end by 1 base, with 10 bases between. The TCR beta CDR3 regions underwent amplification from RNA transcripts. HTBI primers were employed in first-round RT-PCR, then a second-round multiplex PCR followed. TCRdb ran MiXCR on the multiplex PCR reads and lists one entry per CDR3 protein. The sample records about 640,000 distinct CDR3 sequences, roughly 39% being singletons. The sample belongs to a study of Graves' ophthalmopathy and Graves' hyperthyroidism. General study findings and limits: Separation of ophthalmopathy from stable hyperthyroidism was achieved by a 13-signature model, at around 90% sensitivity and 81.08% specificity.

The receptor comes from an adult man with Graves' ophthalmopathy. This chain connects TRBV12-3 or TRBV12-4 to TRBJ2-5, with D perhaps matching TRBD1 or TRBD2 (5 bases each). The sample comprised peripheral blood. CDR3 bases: TGTGCCAGCAACAACGGGGCCCAAGAGACCCAGTACTTC. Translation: CASNNGAQETQYF.